Below, 9 T cell receptor beta chains from the same sample are listed, as sequenced in a study of blood T cell repertoires in COVID-19. Profiling relied on immunoSEQ multiplex PCR, and the TCRdb table lists in-frame clones only, not all of them. The sample includes around 140,000 clones, around 90% of them seen just once. Sequenced material: peripheral blood. The source is a woman aged 50 to 65 with acute or convalescent COVID-19.

The V and J genes are TRBV6-5 and TRBJ2-1; possible D gene TRBD2, 5 bases. Deletions cut 8 bases from V and 8 bases from J, with 16 bases between. The CDR3 totals 13 residues. Germline loops: CDR1 MNHEY, CDR2 SVGAGI. The CDR3 DNA is TGTGCCAGCCTACGGGGTGGCTGGGATGAGCAGTTCTTC. Translating gives CASLRGGWDEQFF.

The chain recombines TRBV14 with TRBJ2-2; 9 bases map to TRBD1. This CDR3 region has 15 residues. With 5 bases clipped from V and 7 bases from J, the junction kept 8 bases outside the gene matches. Germline V gene sequence: CDR1 SGHDN, CDR2 FVKESK. CDR3 nucleotide sequence: TGTGCCAGCAGCAAACAGGGGGCGCAAATCGGGGAGCTGTTTTTT. This codes for CASSKQGAQIGELFF.

V and J are TRBV28 and TRBJ1-5, with a weak D call TRBD1 (5 bases). This CDR3 has 14 amino acids. V was shortened by 7 bases and J by 6 bases, with 16 bases between the two germline ends. CDR1 and CDR2 (germline): MDHEN, SYDVKM. CDR3 protein: CASNPRGLAQPQHF. CDR3 sequence (DNA): TGTGCCAGCAATCCTAGGGGTTTAGCTCAGCCCCAGCATTTT.

The chain uses TRBV18 and TRBJ1-1; no clear D. The CDR3 sequence is 14 residues long. Trimming cost V 2 bases and J 4 bases, with 11 bases left between them. Per germline, CDR1 KGHSH and CDR2 LQKENI. The CDR3 spells CASSPDRGATEAFF. Written as DNA, the CDR3 is TGTGCCAGCTCACCAGACCGGGGAGCCACTGAAGCTTTCTTT.

This chain links TRBV7-3 with TRBJ2-3, with a weak D call TRBD1 (6 bases). The CDR3 contains 15 residues. V lost 5 bases, J lost 0 bases, and 12 bases lay in between. Germline CDR1 SGHTA, CDR2 FQGTGA. Here the CDR3 reads CASSLTGVSTDTQYF. CDR3 in DNA: TGTGCCAGCAGCCTGACAGGCGTTAGCACAGATACGCAGTATTTT. The variable domain in full, completed from reference TRBV7-3 and TRBJ2-3, reads GAGVSQTPSNKVTEKGKYVELRCDPISGHTALYWYRQSLGQGPEFLIYFQGTGAADDSGLPNDRFFAVRPEGSVSTLKIQRTERGDSAVYLCASSLTGVSTDTQYFGPGTRLTVL.

This sequence joins TRBV7-3 and TRBJ1-6; no clear D gene. The V and J ends lost 0 bases and 7 bases respectively, with 7 bases between them. Looked up from germline, CDR1 is SGHTA and CDR2 is FQGTGA. CDR3 length equals 14 residues. CDR3 sequence reads: CASSLTGPNSPLHF. For the CDR3, the DNA is TGTGCCAGCAGCTTAACGGGCCCAAATTCACCCCTCCACTTT.

There are a few counts of this clone. The CDR3 spells CASSLERVYNEQFF. In DNA form, the CDR3 reads TGCGCCAGCAGCTTGGAGAGGGTATACAATGAGCAGTTCTTC. The rearrangement links TRBV5-1 to TRBJ2-1; tentatively, D is TRBD2 (5 bases). Looked up from germline, CDR1 is SGHRS and CDR2 is YFSETQ. The length of the CDR3 is 14 residues. V was cut by 0 bases and J by 4 bases, with 8 bases left in between. The full variable domain, rest sourced from reference TRBV5-1 and TRBJ2-1, is KAGVTQTPRYLIKTRGQQVTLSCSPISGHRSVSWYQQTPGQGLQFLFEYFSETQRNKGNFPGRFSGRQFSNSRSEMNVSTLELGDSALYLCASSLERVYNEQFFGPGTRLTVL.

A word on this clone: The junction departs from the called germline gene at one end, perhaps through a read error. The chain joins TRBV7-7 to TRBJ1-4; D uncertain. Germline-derived CDR1 and CDR2 are SSHAT and FNYEAQ (reference sequence). The CDR3 has 15 amino acids. The CDR3 nucleotides read TGTGCTAGCAGCTTAGCCGGAGGGACTAATGAAAAACTGTTTTTT. Protein sequence: CASSLAGGTNEKLFF.

This chain joins TRBV5-4 and TRBJ2-2, with 7 bases identical to TRBD2. The CDR3 extends over 14 amino acids. The germline CDR1 and CDR2 sequences are SGHNT and YYREEE (reference sequence). The V segment lost 4 bases and the J segment 6 bases; nucleotides outside the gene matches: 6. CDR3 amino acids: CASSGGLGAGELFF. CDR3 nucleotides: TGTGCCAGCAGCGGCGGACTAGGGGCCGGGGAGCTGTTTTTT.